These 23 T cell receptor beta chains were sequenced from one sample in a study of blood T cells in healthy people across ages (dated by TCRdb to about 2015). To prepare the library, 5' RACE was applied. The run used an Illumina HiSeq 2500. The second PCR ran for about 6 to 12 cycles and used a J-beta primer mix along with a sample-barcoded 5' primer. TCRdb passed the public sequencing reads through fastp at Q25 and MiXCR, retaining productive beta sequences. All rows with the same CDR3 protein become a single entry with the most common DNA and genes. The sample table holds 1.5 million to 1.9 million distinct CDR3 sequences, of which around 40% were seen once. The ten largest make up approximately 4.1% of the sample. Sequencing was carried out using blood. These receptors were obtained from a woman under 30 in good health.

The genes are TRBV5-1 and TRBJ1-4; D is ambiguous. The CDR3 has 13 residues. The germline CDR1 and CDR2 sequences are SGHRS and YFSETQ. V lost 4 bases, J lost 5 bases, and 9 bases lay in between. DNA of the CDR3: TGCGCCAGCAGCAATAACGAGAATGAAAAACTGTTTTTT. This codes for CASSNNENEKLFF.

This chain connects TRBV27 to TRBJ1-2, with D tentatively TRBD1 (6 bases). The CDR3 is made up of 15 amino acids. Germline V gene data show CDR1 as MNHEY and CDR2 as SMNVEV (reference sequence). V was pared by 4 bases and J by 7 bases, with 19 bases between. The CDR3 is CASSSLTLGGGGYTF. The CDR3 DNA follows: TGTGCCAGCAGTTCCTTGACGTTGGGGGGCGGTGGCTACACCTTC.

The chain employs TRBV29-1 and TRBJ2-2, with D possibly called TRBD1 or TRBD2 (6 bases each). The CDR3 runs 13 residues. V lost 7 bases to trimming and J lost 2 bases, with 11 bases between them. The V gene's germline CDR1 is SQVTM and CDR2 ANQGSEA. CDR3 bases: TGCAGCGCCGGAGGGGGTAACACCGGGGAGCTGTTTTTT. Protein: CSAGGGNTGELFF.

The CDR3 is CASPVRPGRREVYNEQFF. CDR3 coding DNA: TGTGCCAGCCCCGTGAGGCCCGGACGTCGGGAGGTTTACAATGAGCAGTTCTTC. V is TRBV12-3 or TRBV12-4 and J is TRBJ2-1, with 7 positions matching TRBD2. The CDR3 extends over 18 amino acids. V lost 8 bases and J lost 4; bases outside the gene matches: 20.

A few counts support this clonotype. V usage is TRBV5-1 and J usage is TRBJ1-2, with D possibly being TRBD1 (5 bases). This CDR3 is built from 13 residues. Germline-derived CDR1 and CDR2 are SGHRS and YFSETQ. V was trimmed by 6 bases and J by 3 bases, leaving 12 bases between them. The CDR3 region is CASTPGTDYGYTF. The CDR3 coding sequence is TGCGCCAGCACTCCGGGGACGGACTATGGCTACACCTTC.

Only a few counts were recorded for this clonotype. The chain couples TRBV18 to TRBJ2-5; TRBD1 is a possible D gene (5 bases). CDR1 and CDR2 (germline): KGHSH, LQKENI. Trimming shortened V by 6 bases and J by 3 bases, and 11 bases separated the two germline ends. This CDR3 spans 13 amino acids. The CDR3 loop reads CASSEGVKETQYF. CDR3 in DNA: TGTGCCAGCTCCGAAGGGGTGAAAGAGACCCAGTACTTC.

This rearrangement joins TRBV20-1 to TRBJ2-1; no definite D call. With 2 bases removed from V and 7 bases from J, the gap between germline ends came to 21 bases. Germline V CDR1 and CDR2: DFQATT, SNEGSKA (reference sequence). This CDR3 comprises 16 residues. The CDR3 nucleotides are TGCAGTGCTAGAACTAAGGACGTGGCGAGATGGAATGAGCAGTTCTTC. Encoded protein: CSARTKDVARWNEQFF.

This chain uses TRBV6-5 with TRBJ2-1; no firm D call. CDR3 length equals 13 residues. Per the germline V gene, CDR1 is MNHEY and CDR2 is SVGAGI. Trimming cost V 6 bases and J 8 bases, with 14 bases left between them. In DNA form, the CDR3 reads TGTGCCAGCAGCCCCAACGTAGAGTATGAGCAGTTCTTC. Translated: CASSPNVEYEQFF.

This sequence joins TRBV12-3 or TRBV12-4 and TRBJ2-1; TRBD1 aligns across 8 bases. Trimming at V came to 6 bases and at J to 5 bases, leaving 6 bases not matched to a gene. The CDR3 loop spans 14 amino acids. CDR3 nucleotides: TGTGCCAGCAGCCCCCAGGACAGGGACAATGAGCAGTTCTTC. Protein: CASSPQDRDNEQFF.

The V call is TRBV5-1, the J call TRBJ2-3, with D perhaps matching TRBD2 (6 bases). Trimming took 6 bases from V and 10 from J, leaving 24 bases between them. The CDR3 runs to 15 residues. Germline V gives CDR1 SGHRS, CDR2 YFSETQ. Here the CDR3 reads CASINGDSIGDAQYF. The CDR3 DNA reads TGCGCCAGCATCAACGGGGACTCCATCGGCGATGCGCAGTATTTT.

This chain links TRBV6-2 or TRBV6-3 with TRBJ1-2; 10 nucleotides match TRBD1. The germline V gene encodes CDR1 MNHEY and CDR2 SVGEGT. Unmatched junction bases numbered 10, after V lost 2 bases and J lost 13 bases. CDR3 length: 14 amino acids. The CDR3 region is CASSYRGTGALRTF. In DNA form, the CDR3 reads TGTGCCAGCAGTTACAGGGGGACAGGGGCCTTACGCACCTTC.

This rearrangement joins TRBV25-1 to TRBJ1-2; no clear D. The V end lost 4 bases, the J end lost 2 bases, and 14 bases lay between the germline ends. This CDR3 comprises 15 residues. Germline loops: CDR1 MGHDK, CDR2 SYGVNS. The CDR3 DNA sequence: TGTGCCAGCAGTGGACTCGGGAGAACCAACTATGGCTACACCTTC. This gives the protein CASSGLGRTNYGYTF.

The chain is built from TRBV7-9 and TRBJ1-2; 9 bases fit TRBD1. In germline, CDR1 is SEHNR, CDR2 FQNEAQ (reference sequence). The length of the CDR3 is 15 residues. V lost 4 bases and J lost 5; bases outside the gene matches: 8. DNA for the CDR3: TGTGCCAGCAGCTCTTACAGGGGGCATCGGTATGGCTACACCTTC. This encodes CASSSYRGHRYGYTF.

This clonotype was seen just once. CDR3 nucleotides: TGCAGTGCTAGACCTAAAAGGCGGGAGGGGTACAATGAGCAGTTCTTC. This gives the protein CSARPKRREGYNEQFF. The chain joins TRBV20-1 to TRBJ2-1, with 9 bases that match TRBD2. This CDR3 is 16 amino acids long. V shed 2 bases and J 4 bases; nucleotides not matched to a gene: 9. CDR1 and CDR2 (germline): DFQATT, SNEGSKA (reference sequence).

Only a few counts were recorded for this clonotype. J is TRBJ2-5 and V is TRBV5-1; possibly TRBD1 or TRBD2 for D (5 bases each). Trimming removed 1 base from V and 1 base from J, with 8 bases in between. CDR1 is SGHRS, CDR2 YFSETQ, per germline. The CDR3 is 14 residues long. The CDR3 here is CASSLRDAQETQYF. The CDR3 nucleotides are TGCGCCAGCAGCTTGAGGGACGCCCAAGAGACCCAGTACTTC.

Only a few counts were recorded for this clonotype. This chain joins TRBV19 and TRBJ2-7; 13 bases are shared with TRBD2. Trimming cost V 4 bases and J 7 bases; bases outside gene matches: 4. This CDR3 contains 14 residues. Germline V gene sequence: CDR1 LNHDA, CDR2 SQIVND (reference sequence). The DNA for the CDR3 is TGTGCCAGTAGTAGGACTAGCGGGAGAAATGAGCAGTACTTC. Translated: CASSRTSGRNEQYF.

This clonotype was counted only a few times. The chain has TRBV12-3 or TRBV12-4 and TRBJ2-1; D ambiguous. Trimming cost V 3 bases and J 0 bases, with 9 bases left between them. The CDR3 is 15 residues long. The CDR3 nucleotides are TGTGCCAGCAGTTTGTCCCCGAGCTCCTACAATGAGCAGTTCTTC. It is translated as CASSLSPSSYNEQFF.

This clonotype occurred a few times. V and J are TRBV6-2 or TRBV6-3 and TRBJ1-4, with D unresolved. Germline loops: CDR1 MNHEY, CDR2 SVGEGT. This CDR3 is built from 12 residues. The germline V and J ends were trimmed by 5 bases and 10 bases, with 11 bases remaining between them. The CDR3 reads CASSVDGGKLFF. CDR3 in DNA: TGTGCCAGCAGTGTGGACGGCGGAAAACTGTTTTTT.

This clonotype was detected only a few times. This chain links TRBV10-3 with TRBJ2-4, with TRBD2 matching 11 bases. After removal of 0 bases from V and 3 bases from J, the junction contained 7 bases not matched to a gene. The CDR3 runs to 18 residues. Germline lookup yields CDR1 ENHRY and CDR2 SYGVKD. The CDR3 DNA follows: TGTGCCATCAGTGAGTCTATGAGGACTAGCGGGTTCAAAAACATTCAGTACTTC. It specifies CAISESMRTSGFKNIQYF.

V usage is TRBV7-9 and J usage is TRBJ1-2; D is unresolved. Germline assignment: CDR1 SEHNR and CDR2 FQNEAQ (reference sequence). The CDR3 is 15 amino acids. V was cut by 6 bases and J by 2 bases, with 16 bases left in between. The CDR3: CASSLSRVTNYGYTF. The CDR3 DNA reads TGTGCCAGCAGTTTGTCCAGAGTCACGAACTATGGCTACACCTTC.

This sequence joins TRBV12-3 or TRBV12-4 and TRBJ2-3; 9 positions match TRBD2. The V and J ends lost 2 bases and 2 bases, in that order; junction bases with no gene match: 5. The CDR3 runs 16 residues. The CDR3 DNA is TGTGCCAGCAGTTTAATGCGGGGGGGCATCACAGATACGCAGTATTTT. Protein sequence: CASSLMRGGITDTQYF.

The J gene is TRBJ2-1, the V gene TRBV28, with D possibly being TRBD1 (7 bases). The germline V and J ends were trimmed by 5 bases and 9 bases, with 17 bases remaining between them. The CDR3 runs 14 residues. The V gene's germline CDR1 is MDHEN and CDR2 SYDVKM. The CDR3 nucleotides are TGTGCCAGCAGTCGTGCACAGGGGACTGGTGAGCAGTTCTTC. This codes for CASSRAQGTGEQFF.

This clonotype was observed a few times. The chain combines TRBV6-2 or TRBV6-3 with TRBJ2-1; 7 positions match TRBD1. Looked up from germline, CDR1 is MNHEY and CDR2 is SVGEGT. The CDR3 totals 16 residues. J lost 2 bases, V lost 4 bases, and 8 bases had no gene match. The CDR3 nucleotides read TGTGCCAGCAGTTCGCAGGACAGGTGGGCCTACAATGAGCAGTTCTTC. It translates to CASSSQDRWAYNEQFF.